This T cell receptor (beta chain) was retrieved from a study of blood T cell repertoires in COVID-19 (dated by TCRdb to about 2020). For context, the study as a whole: Samples covering the acute and convalescent phases of COVID-19 were provided by collaborators in the United States, Italy and Spain. The prospective study material was composed of cDNA or gDNA derived from T cells, B-cell-depleted T cells, or PBMCs. Subjects who had been exposed to COVID-19, were actively infected with it, or had recovered from it provided the deeply sampled blood TCRbeta repertoires that made up the dataset. The repertoires were made available in a free public database intended to serve as a resource for research on the immune response to SARS-CoV-2. Samples were obtained from the ongoing ImmuneRACE study (first 160 participants) and from roughly 1,300 subjects provided by 6 global collaborators. Sample metadata almost always included a de-identified subject ID, COVID-19 status, age in years and sex. HLA class I and class II types, where available, came from metadata supplied by the sample provider rather than from assay-based typing.

Results the study describes overall, beyond this receptor: Clinical and demographic metadata were provided uncurated, with the amount varying by source and participant.

TCRbeta CDR3 regions were amplified from genomic DNA by means of the immunoSEQ Assay, a bias-controlled multiplex PCR. The study's own analysis went as follows. Nucleated cell counts per sample were estimated from amplification of reference gene primers within the assay. To quantify the absolute abundance of each unique TCRbeta CDR3 rearrangement, sequence reads were collapsed and filtered. Productive Simpson clonality was computed per sample as the square root of Simpson's diversity index over productive rearrangements. TCRdb re-hosts the immuneACCESS table, in-frame sequences only. Its copies lack some clones; in the studies checked, an unresolved V gene accounts for under half of them, and the cause for the rest is not known. From that table come the V and J calls and clone size; the DNA was used to work out D and trimming. The sample contains about 260,000 clones, roughly 86% of them found a single time. Clones ranked in the top ten supply around 1.9% of the sample.

Participants in the prospective study were aged 18 to 89 years, lived in under 30 United States geographic areas, and enrolled through a virtual design. To assign participants to cohorts, the prospective study relied on clinical history that participants themselves reported in a screening survey and a study questionnaire. Recovered participants in ImmuneRACE Cohort 3 were defined as having two consecutive negative NP/OP PCR tests, clearance from a healthcare professional, or resolution of symptoms. In the prospective study, mobile phlebotomists collected whole blood, serum and a nasopharyngeal or oropharyngeal swab from each participant. Additional blood draws and questionnaires over an approximately two-month period could optionally be provided by prospective study participants. Blood samples from the prospective study were shipped frozen or at room temperature prior to DNA extraction. V loses 6 bases of germline sequence and J loses 4 bases, and the interval between the two ends is 19 bases. The CDR3 starts with the cysteine, ends with the phenylalanine, and has 15 residues. The CDR3 DNA has 45 bases and is translated from base 1. According to the germline V gene, CDR1 reads SGDLS and CDR2 reads YYNGEE.

Note on this clone: Its antigen has not been determined. No base-level quality is on record; no much larger clone is a single base apart.

The sample consisted of PBMCs or T cells enriched from blood (not recorded which). The source of this sequence is a woman in her forties or fifties who had recovered from COVID-19. The V and J segments used are TRBV9 and TRBJ1-1; the D gene is perhaps TRBD1, on 6 matching bases. The CDR3 reads as follows: CASTRAGAGGTEAFF. The base sequence is TGTGCCAGCACACGTGCGGGGGCCGGGGGCACTGAAGCTTTCTTT. Where the CDR3 stops, the reference TRBV9 and TRBJ1-1 genes take over; the full variable domain is DSGVTQTPKHLITATGQRVTLRCSPRSGDLSVYWYQQSLDQGLQFLIQYYNGEERAKGNILERFSAQQFPDLHSELNLSSLELGDSALYFCASTRAGAGGTEAFFGQGTRLTVV.